These 7 T cell receptor beta chains were all obtained from the same sample, sequenced in a study of T cell clones after liver transplantation. The assay was immunoSEQ multiplex PCR, and TCRdb's table has in-frame clones only and misses some. The sample lists approximately 55,000 clones, 71% occurring once. The sample in question was CD4+ T cells from blood, obtained before liver transplant. The receptors derive from a human donor who received a liver transplant.

V gene TRBV19 combines with J gene TRBJ1-2; D is uncertain. The CDR3 loop spans 14 amino acids. Germline V gene sequence: CDR1 LNHDA, CDR2 SQIVND (reference sequence). Trimming shortened V by 0 bases and J by 8 bases, and 13 bases separated the two germline ends. CDR3 bases: TGTGCCAGTAGTATAGAAGCGGGGTTCCAGGGCTACACCTTC. Amino acid sequence: CASSIEAGFQGYTF.

V and J are TRBV5-4 and TRBJ1-1, with TRBD1 identical over 10 bases. Germline lookup yields CDR1 SGHNT and CDR2 YYREEE (reference sequence). This CDR3 contains 14 residues. V lost 4 bases to trimming and J lost 7 bases; unmatched junction nucleotides: 7. CDR3 sequence (DNA): TGTGCCAGCAGCCCGGGACAGGGGACAGGTGAAGCTTTCTTT. This translates into CASSPGQGTGEAFF.

This chain uses TRBV25-1 with TRBJ1-2, with a possible D match to TRBD1 (6 bases). Trimming removed 6 bases at V and 7 bases at J, with 15 bases between. Germline-derived CDR1 and CDR2 are MGHDK and SYGVNS. The CDR3 covers 13 residues. For the CDR3, the DNA is TGTGCCAGCAGCCGGGGAGGGGGAGGTGGCTACACCTTC. Residues: CASSRGGGGGYTF.

The genes are TRBV10-2 and TRBJ2-5; 8 bases agree with TRBD1. CDR1 is WSHSY, CDR2 SAAADI, per germline. The junction had 7 bases not matched to a gene; V was cut back by 6 bases and J by 4 bases. This CDR3 comprises 14 residues. CDR3 sequence reads: CASRPDRGRETQYF. The CDR3, as DNA: TGCGCCAGCAGACCAGACAGGGGAAGAGAGACCCAGTACTTC.

The V gene is TRBV19, the J gene TRBJ2-3; D ambiguous. Trimming pared 5 bases from V and 6 bases from J, leaving 15 bases between. The length of the CDR3 is 14 residues. CDR1 and CDR2 (germline): LNHDA, SQIVND (reference sequence). The CDR3, as DNA: TGTGCCAGTAGTGCTAACCAACCCGAGGATACGCAGTATTTT. Translated: CASSANQPEDTQYF.

In its sample, this clone was seen a few times. The chain has TRBV29-1 and TRBJ1-1; no firm D call. The CDR3 loop spans 12 amino acids. V was clipped by 7 bases and J by 0 bases, with 9 bases between them. Germline V gene sequence: CDR1 SQVTM, CDR2 ANQGSEA. This CDR3 is CSAEAVNTEAFF. In nucleotides, the CDR3 is TGCAGCGCTGAGGCGGTGAACACTGAAGCTTTCTTT.

V is TRBV19 and J is TRBJ1-2, with a weak D call TRBD1 (6 bases). The germline V gene encodes CDR1 LNHDA and CDR2 SQIVND (reference sequence). CDR3 length: 15 amino acids. Trimming left V 5 bases short and J 0 bases short, with 13 bases between. The CDR3 region has the DNA TGTGCCAGTAGTCCCCGAGAGGGGGCTAACTATGGCTACACCTTC. The encoded protein is CASSPREGANYGYTF.